The present T cell receptor beta chain was sequenced within a study of cytomegalovirus exposure and HLA in healthy donors. The PCR used 60 Vbeta and 13 Jbeta primers. The repertoire was sequenced with immunoSEQ multiplex PCR; TCRdb's copy has only in-frame clones and lacks some. Counted here are 150,000 to 200,000 clones, 75% to 80% occurring once; the ten biggest clones make up about 0.93%. The CDR3 is 13 residues long. Trimming took 1 base from V and 7 from J, leaving 11 bases between them. Germline CDR1 SNHLY, CDR2 FYNNEI. This clone was recorded a few times. What it binds is not known. Findings and limits, study-wide: Common viral pathogens seemed to be connected with several of the most significant clusters, according to a later analysis. V- and J-gene trimming of TCR beta was linked (in a later analysis) to a missense DCLRE1C variant.

The specimen sequenced was PBMCs. This clonotype was obtained from a woman aged 50 to 60 in good health and CMV-seropositive. The chain combines TRBV2 with TRBJ2-7, with D perhaps TRBD2 (6 bases). The CDR3 nucleotides are TGTGCCAGCAGTGAAGAAGGAGGGGTTGAGCAGTACTTC. This gives the protein CASSEEGGVEQYF.